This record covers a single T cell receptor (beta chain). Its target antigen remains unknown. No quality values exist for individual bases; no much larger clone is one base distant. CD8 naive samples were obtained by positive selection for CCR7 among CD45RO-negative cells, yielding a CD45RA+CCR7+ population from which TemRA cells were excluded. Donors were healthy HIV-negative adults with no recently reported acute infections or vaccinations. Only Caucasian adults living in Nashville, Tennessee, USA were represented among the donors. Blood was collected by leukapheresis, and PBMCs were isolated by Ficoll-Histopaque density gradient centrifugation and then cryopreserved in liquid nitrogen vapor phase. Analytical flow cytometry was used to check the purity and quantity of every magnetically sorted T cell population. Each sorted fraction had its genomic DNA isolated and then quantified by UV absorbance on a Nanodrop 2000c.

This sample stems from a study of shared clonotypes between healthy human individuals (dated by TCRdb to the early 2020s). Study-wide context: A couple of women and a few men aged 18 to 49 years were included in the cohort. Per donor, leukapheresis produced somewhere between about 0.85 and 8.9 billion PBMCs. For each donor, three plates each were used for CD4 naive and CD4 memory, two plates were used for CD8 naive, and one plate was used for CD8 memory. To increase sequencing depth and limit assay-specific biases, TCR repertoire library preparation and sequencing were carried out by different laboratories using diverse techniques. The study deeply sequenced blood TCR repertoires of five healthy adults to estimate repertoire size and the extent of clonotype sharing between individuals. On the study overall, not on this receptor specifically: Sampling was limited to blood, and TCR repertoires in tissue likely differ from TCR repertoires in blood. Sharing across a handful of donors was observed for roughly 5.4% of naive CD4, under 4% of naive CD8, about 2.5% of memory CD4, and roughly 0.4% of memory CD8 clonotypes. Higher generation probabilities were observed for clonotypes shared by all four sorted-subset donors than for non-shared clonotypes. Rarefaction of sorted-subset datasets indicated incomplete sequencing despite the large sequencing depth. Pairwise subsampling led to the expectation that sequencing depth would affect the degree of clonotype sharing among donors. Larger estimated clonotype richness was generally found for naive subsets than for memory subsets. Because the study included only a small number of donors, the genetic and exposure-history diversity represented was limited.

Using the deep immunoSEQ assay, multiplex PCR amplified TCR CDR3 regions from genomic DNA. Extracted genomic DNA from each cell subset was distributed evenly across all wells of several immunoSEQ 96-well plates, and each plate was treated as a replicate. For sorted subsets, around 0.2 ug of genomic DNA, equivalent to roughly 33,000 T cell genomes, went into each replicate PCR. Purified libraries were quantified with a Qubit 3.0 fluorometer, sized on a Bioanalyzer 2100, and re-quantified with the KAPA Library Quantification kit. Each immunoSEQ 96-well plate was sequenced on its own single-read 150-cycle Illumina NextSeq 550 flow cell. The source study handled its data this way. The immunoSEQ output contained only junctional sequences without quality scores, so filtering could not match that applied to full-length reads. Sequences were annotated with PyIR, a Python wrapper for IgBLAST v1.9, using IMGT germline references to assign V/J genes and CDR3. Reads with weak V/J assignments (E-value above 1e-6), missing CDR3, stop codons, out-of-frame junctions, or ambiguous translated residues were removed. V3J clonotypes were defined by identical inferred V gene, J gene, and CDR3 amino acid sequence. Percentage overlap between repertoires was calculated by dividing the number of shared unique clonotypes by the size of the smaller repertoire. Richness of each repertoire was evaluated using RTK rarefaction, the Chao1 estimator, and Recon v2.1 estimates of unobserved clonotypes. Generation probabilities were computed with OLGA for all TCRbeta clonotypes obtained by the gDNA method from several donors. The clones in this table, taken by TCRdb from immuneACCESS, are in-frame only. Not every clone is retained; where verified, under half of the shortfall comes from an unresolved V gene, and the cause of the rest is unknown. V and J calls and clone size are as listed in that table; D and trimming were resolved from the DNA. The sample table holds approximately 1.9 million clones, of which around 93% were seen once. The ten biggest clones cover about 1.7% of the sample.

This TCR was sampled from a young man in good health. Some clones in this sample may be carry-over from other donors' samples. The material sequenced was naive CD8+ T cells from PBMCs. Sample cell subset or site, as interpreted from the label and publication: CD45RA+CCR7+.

The sequenced DNA: TGTGCCAGCAGTGTAGTTTTCCGGACGACCACAGGGGCGGGGAAGACCCAGTACTTC. Translation gives CASSVVFRTTTGAGKTQYF. The sequence is built from TRBV6-1 and TRBJ2-5; the D gene is perhaps TRBD1, on 7 matching bases. The germline V gene sets CDR1 to MNHNS and CDR2 to SASEGT. Counted from cysteine to phenylalanine, this CDR3 has 19 amino acids. The sequence is cut down to CDR3 DNA, 57 bases in frame from base 1. Trimming takes 4 bases from V and 6 bases from J, and the germline ends sit 30 bases apart.